This TCR beta chain is from a study of cytomegalovirus exposure and HLA in healthy donors. The study's findings and limits: Most TCR sequences showed up rarely, but some public TCRs showed up in many donors. Reports indicated that the classifier achieved high specificity and sensitivity in diagnosing cytomegalovirus status. Investigators reported about 160 TCR beta chains as tied to cytomegalovirus.

Data came from immunoSEQ multiplex PCR; TCRdb stores just in-frame clones and leaves some out. The sample shows 82,000 or so clones, about 92% of them seen only once. Germline assignment: CDR1 SGHDT and CDR2 YYEEEE. The germline V and J ends were trimmed by 4 bases and 3 bases, with 25 bases remaining between them. CDR3 length: 18 residues. Points on this clone: Its specificity is unknown.

The rearrangement links TRBV5-6 to TRBJ1-1, with TRBD1 as a possible D gene (6 bases). Source material: PBMCs. The receptor comes from a man aged 18 to 29 in good health and CMV-seronegative. CDR3 region: CASSPEVRGPKNYTEAFF. CDR3 nucleotides: TGTGCCAGCAGCCCGGAGGTCAGGGGACCAAAGAATTACACTGAAGCTTTCTTT.